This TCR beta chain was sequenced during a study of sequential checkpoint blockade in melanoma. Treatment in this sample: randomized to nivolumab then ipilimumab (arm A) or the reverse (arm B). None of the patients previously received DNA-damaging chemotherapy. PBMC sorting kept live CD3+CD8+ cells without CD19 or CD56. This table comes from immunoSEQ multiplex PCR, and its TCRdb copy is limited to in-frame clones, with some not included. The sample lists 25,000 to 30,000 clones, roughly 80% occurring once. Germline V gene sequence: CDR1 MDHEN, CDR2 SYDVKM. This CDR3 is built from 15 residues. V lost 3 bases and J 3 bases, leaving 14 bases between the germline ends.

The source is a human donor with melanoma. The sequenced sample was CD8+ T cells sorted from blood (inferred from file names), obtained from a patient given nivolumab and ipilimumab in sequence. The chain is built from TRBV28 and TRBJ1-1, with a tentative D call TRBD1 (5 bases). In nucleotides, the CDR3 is TGTGCCAGCAGTTTCGCGGGGCGGGGAGACACTGAAGCTTTCTTT. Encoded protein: CASSFAGRGDTEAFF.